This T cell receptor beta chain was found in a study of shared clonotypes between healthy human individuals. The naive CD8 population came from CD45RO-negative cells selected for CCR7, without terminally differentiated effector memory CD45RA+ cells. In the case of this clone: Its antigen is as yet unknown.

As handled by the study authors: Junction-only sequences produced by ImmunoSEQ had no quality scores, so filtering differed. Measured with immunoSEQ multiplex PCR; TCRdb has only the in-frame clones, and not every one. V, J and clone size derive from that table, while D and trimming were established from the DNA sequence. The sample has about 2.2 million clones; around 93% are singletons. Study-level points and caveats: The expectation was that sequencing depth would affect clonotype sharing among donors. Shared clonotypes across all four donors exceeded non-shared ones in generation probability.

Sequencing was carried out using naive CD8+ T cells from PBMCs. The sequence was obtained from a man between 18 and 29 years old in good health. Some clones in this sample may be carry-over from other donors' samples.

As DNA, the CDR3 is TGCGCCAGCAGCCCTAGGGAGGGAAGCAATCAGCCCCAGCATTTT. It is translated as CASSPREGSNQPQHF. The genes are TRBV4-1 and TRBJ1-5; D is undetermined. This CDR3 contains 15 residues. From germline, CDR1 is MGHRA and CDR2 YSYEKL. V dropped 4 bases and J dropped 1 base, with 11 bases sitting between them.